Below are 23 T cell receptor beta chains sequenced from a single sample in a study of CD8 T cells in ankylosing spondylitis. Broader study findings: Among TCR beta sequences, a motif of under ten highly homologous variants appeared characteristic of ankylosing spondylitis blood.

Their antigens are not known. TCRdb analysed the 5' RACE reads with MiXCR anew, one entry per CDR3 protein. The sample contains more than 650,000 distinct CDR3 sequences, around 11% of which appear only once. Sequencing was performed on blood, either unsorted or a sorted T cell fraction (not recorded which). The receptors stem from a male donor with ankylosing spondylitis.

In this sample, this clonotype turned up a few times. The chain uses TRBV9 and TRBJ1-5; D might be TRBD1 (5 bases). V was clipped by 2 bases and J by 10 bases, with 16 bases between them. Germline CDR1 and CDR2: SGDLS and YYNGEE. This CDR3 is built from 14 residues. Here the CDR3 DNA reads TGTGCCAGCAGCGTCGGGGAAAGGGGCCTCCCCCAGCATTTT. Residues: CASSVGERGLPQHF. Looking up the rest from reference TRBV9 and TRBJ1-5 gives the full variable domain: DSGVTQTPKHLITATGQRVTLRCSPRSGDLSVYWYQQSLDQGLQFLIQYYNGEERAKGNILERFSAQQFPDLHSELNLSSLELGDSALYFCASSVGERGLPQHFGDGTRLSIL.

This clonotype showed up just a few times. The gene calls are TRBV20-1 and TRBJ2-7; 10 bases are shared with TRBD2. This CDR3 is built from 15 residues. Germline V gene lookup returns CDR1 DFQATT and CDR2 SNEGSKA (reference sequence). Germline trimming cut 6 bases from V and 2 bases from J; bases unmatched to any gene: 10. The CDR3 sequence is CSARLAGHSPYEQYF. In DNA form, the CDR3 reads TGCAGTGCCAGACTAGCGGGCCACTCCCCCTACGAGCAGTACTTC.

In this sample, this clonotype turned up a few times. The chain recombines TRBV24-1 with TRBJ2-3; no reliable D call. Germline CDR1 is KGHDR and CDR2 is SFDVKD. The CDR3 covers 13 residues. V dropped 8 bases and J dropped 2 bases, with 10 bases sitting between them. The CDR3 nucleotides read TGTGCCACCAAGGAACCGTACACAGATACGCAGTATTTT. Its translation is CATKEPYTDTQYF.

This rearrangement joins TRBV4-2 to TRBJ1-2, with TRBD1 as a possible D gene (6 bases). The V and J ends lost 2 bases and 8 bases respectively, with 9 bases between them. Germline V gives CDR1 LGHNA, CDR2 YNFKEQ. The CDR3 contains 12 residues. CDR3 bases: TGTGCCAGCAGCCAACCAGGGGTCGGCTACACCTTC. Its translation: CASSQPGVGYTF.

This clonotype occurred a few times. This chain joins TRBV4-2 and TRBJ2-1; perhaps D is TRBD1 or TRBD2 (5 bases each). V lost 4 bases, J lost 5 bases, and 12 bases lay in between. Looked up from germline, CDR1 is LGHNA and CDR2 is YNFKEQ. The CDR3 is 14 amino acids. CDR3 sequence reads: CASSPSGTHNEQFF. The CDR3 DNA reads as TGTGCCAGCAGCCCCTCCGGGACGCACAATGAGCAGTTCTTC.

This clonotype was seen a handful of times. The CDR3 region has the DNA TGTGCCAGCAGCCCCAGACAGGGAGTAGGTCAGCCCCAGCATTTT. It specifies CASSPRQGVGQPQHF. V and J are TRBV7-2 and TRBJ1-5; 7 nucleotides align to TRBD1. The CDR3 runs to 15 residues. With 5 bases clipped from V and 6 bases from J, the junction kept 10 bases outside the gene matches. The germline V gene encodes CDR1 SGHTA and CDR2 FQGNSA. The entire variable domain, with the rest obtained from reference TRBV7-2 and TRBJ1-5, is as follows: GAGVSQSPSNKVTEKGKDVELRCDPISGHTALYWYRQSLGQGLEFLIYFQGNSAPDKSGLPSDRFSAERTGGSVSTLTIQRTQQEDSAVYLCASSPRQGVGQPQHFGDGTRLSIL.

This clonotype was seen only a few times. The rearrangement links TRBV3-1 to TRBJ1-1; a weak D match, TRBD1 (5 bases). The V end was cut by 8 bases, the J end by 10 bases, with 23 bases between. The CDR3 spans 14 residues. Germline values: CDR1 LGHDT, CDR2 YNNKEL (reference sequence). CDR3 nucleotides: TGTGCCAGCTCTCGAAGCGAATCCTGGGGGGGAGCTTTCTTT. Its protein product is CASSRSESWGGAFF. The variable domain in full, with the rest retrieved from reference TRBV3-1 and TRBJ1-1, is DTAVSQTPKYLVTQMGNDKSIKCEQNLGHDTMYWYKQDSKKFLKIMFSYNNKELIINETVPNRFSPKSPDKAHLNLHINSLELGDSAVYFCASSRSESWGGAFFGQGTRLTVV.

V usage is TRBV5-1 and J usage is TRBJ2-3; TRBD2 matches 14 bases. Trimming took 4 bases from V and 4 from J; bases not matched to a gene: 5. Germline V gene sequence: CDR1 SGHRS, CDR2 YFSETQ. The CDR3 is made up of 16 amino acids. The CDR3 nucleotides are TGCGCCAGCAGCCAGGGGACTAGCGGGAGTTCAGATACGCAGTATTTT. Its translation: CASSQGTSGSSDTQYF. Combining the CDR3 with reference TRBV5-1 and TRBJ2-3 gives the whole variable domain KAGVTQTPRYLIKTRGQQVTLSCSPISGHRSVSWYQQTPGQGLQFLFEYFSETQRNKGNFPGRFSGRQFSNSRSEMNVSTLELGDSALYLCASSQGTSGSSDTQYFGPGTRLTVL.

The table lists this clonotype with a few counts. V and J are TRBV18 and TRBJ1-1; D unclear. Trimming pared 6 bases from V and 6 bases from J, leaving 14 bases between. The CDR3 is made up of 13 amino acids. Germline CDR1 and CDR2: KGHSH and LQKENI. The CDR3 DNA follows: TGTGCCAGCTCTATTCTCGGACTCGCTGAAGCTTTCTTT. This sequence encodes CASSILGLAEAFF.

At least ten counts were recorded for this clonotype. CDR3 DNA sequence: TGTGCCAGCAGCTTACCGGGTTCACCCCTCCACTTT. Translating gives CASSLPGSPLHF. The V and J genes are TRBV7-2 and TRBJ1-6; D gene uncertain. The CDR3 totals 12 residues. Germline V gene sequence: CDR1 SGHTA, CDR2 FQGNSA. V lost 2 bases to trimming and J lost 9 bases, with 5 bases between them.

V and J are TRBV7-2 and TRBJ2-1; 9 bases fit TRBD2. CDR1 and CDR2 (germline): SGHTA, FQGNSA. The CDR3 contains 14 residues. The ends lost 7 bases at V and 12 bases at J; junction bases unmatched: 13. The CDR3 DNA is TGTGCCAGCACCACTTGGCGGGAGGGTTCCAGGCAGTTCTTC. Protein product: CASTTWREGSRQFF.

V gene TRBV5-1 combines with J gene TRBJ2-1, with 7 bases aligning to TRBD1. Germline CDR1 reads SGHRS; CDR2 reads YFSETQ. Losses at the gene ends were 3 bases for V and 6 bases for J; bases not matched to a gene: 12. This CDR3 contains 16 residues. The CDR3 is CASSYQTGMVSNEQFF. CDR3 DNA: TGCGCCAGCAGCTACCAGACAGGGATGGTGAGCAATGAGCAGTTCTTC.

CDR3 in amino acids: CSVVRILNTEAFF. CDR3 sequence (DNA): TGCAGCGTTGTCCGCATTCTGAACACTGAAGCTTTCTTT. The chain links TRBV29-1 to TRBJ1-1; D ambiguous. The length of the CDR3 is 13 residues. V was shortened by 4 bases and J by 0 bases, with 9 bases between the two germline ends. Per germline, CDR1 SQVTM and CDR2 ANQGSEA.

The chain is built from TRBV6-1 and TRBJ1-5; the D is unclear. CDR3 length: 15 amino acids. Germline-derived CDR1 and CDR2 are MNHNS and SASEGT. V was shortened by 10 bases and J by 4 bases, with 20 bases between the two germline ends. The CDR3 protein is CATRIKGSPNQPQHF. The CDR3 DNA sequence: TGTGCCACCCGAATCAAAGGGTCACCAAATCAGCCCCAGCATTTT.

The sample holds many counts of this clonotype. This sequence joins TRBV20-1 and TRBJ2-7, with a weak D call TRBD1 (5 bases). The germline V gene has CDR1 DFQATT and CDR2 SNEGSKA (reference sequence). V dropped 6 bases and J dropped 3 bases, with 18 bases sitting between them. The CDR3 consists of 14 residues. The CDR3: CSAAIDRQNYEQYF. As DNA, the CDR3 is TGCAGTGCAGCTATCGATAGACAGAACTACGAGCAGTACTTC.

The chain carries TRBV20-1 and TRBJ1-2; D perhaps matches TRBD1 (5 bases). The germline CDR1 and CDR2 sequences are DFQATT and SNEGSKA (reference sequence). This CDR3 is built from 14 residues. Trimming removed 1 base at V and 1 base at J, with 10 bases between. CDR3 nucleotides: TGCAGTGCTAGAGGCAGGGCTTTTAACTATGGCTACACCTTC. Residues: CSARGRAFNYGYTF.

The CDR3 DNA is TGTGCCAGCAGTCCACTTTCGGGCACAGATACGCAGTATTTT. Its protein product is CASSPLSGTDTQYF. V usage is TRBV12-3 or TRBV12-4 and J usage is TRBJ2-3, with D hard to call. V shed 5 bases and J shed 1 base, with 10 bases lying between them. This CDR3 spans 14 amino acids.

This clonotype was found a few times. The rearrangement links TRBV7-2 to TRBJ1-1; the D gene is possibly TRBD1 (5 bases). CDR3 length: 15 residues. Trimming shortened V by 7 bases and J by 3 bases, and 18 bases separated the two germline ends. Germline assignment: CDR1 SGHTA and CDR2 FQGNSA. CDR3 DNA: TGTGCCAGCAACCCTCTAGGGGCCTCGGACACTGAAGCTTTCTTT. Translating it yields CASNPLGASDTEAFF.

The table lists this clonotype with many counts. V is TRBV7-2 and J is TRBJ1-6, with D maybe TRBD1 (6 bases). The V and J ends lost 2 bases and 6 bases respectively, with 14 bases between them. The germline V gene has CDR1 SGHTA and CDR2 FQGNSA. This CDR3 has 16 amino acids. CDR3 in DNA: TGTGCCAGCAGCTTATTGATGCAGGGGACTAATTCACCCCTCCACTTT. It translates to CASSLLMQGTNSPLHF.

This clonotype was recorded a few times. The CDR3 DNA reads TGTGCCAGCAGTGGAGGGACAGGTTCGAATCTGTCCAAACAGTACTTC. Residues: CASSGGTGSNLSKQYF. The J gene is TRBJ2-4, the V gene TRBV2, with 8 bases lining up with TRBD1. Per the germline V gene, CDR1 is SNHLY and CDR2 is FYNNEI. The J segment lost 13 bases and the V segment lost 4 bases, leaving 18 bases of the junction unmatched. This CDR3 is 16 amino acids long.

This clonotype was seen ten or more times. The V gene is TRBV5-5, the J gene TRBJ1-2, with D possibly TRBD1 on 5 matching bases. V was cut by 1 base and J by 0 bases, with 13 bases left in between. CDR3 size: 16 residues. Germline lookup yields CDR1 SGHKS and CDR2 YYEKEE (reference sequence). The CDR3 loop is CASSLRQGSTNYGYTF. The CDR3 DNA is TGTGCCAGCAGCTTGCGGCAGGGCTCTACTAACTATGGCTACACCTTC.

This clonotype was found a few times. The chain links TRBV9 to TRBJ2-5, with D perhaps matching TRBD2 (5 bases). V was trimmed by 1 base and J by 5 bases, leaving 9 bases between them. Germline V gene data show CDR1 as SGDLS and CDR2 as YYNGEE. The CDR3 contains 13 residues. The CDR3 sequence is CASSVPSGETQYF. For the CDR3, the DNA is TGTGCCAGCAGCGTACCGTCGGGGGAGACCCAGTACTTC.

The chain is built from TRBV10-3 and TRBJ2-7; D perhaps matches TRBD2 (6 bases). Between the trimmed V and J ends, which lost 0 bases and 6 bases, there was a span of 9 bases. The germline gives CDR1 ENHRY, CDR2 SYGVKD. The CDR3 contains 13 residues. The DNA of the CDR3 is TGTGCCATCAGTGAGTCGAGGGGACTCGAGCAGTACTTC. Protein product: CAISESRGLEQYF.